The 9 T cell receptor beta chains below all came from one sample that was sequenced in a study of T cells in Graves' hyperthyroidism and ophthalmopathy. The CDR3 regions of TCR beta were amplified from RNA transcripts. First-round RT-PCR with HTBI primers amplified the TCR CDR3 region. MiXCR, run by TCRdb on the multiplex PCR reads, gives a single entry per CDR3 protein. The table includes about 690,000 distinct CDR3 sequences, roughly 17% detected once. Sequencing was done on a sample of blood. The source of these receptors is a man aged 45-65 years with Graves' hyperthyroidism.

This clonotype turned up a few times. The genes are TRBV4-2 and TRBJ2-7; D call uncertain. The CDR3 loop spans 14 amino acids. The V and J ends lost 2 bases and 5 bases respectively, with 13 bases between them. The germline V gene has CDR1 LGHNA and CDR2 YNFKEQ. CDR3 loop: CASSQPIQRHEQYF. For the CDR3, the DNA is TGTGCCAGCAGCCAACCAATACAGCGTCACGAGCAGTACTTC.

This clonotype was detected ten times or more. The genes are TRBV28 and TRBJ1-6; weak D call: TRBD1 (6 bases). Germline-derived CDR1 and CDR2 are MDHEN and SYDVKM. V lost 6 bases, J lost 7 bases, and 19 bases lay in between. This CDR3 has 16 amino acids. The CDR3: CASSPFRGTDNSPLHF. The CDR3 DNA sequence: TGTGCCAGCAGCCCCTTTAGGGGGACGGACAATTCACCCCTCCACTTT. Full variable domain (remainder filled in from reference TRBV28 and TRBJ1-6): DVKVTQSSRYLVKRTGEKVFLECVQDMDHENMFWYRQDPGLGLRLIYFSYDVKMKEKGDIPEGYSVSREKKERFSLILESASTNQTSMYLCASSPFRGTDNSPLHFGNGTRLTVT.

This clonotype was recorded many times. The CDR3 loop is CSARRTSGNNEQFF. In DNA form, the CDR3 reads TGCAGTGCTAGGCGGACTAGCGGGAACAATGAGCAGTTCTTC. The chain is built from TRBV20-1 and TRBJ2-1, with 12 nucleotides matching TRBD2. V lost 3 bases to trimming and J lost 5 bases; unmatched junction nucleotides: 2. The CDR3 runs 14 residues. The germline V gene encodes CDR1 DFQATT and CDR2 SNEGSKA (reference sequence).

The chain employs TRBV27 and TRBJ2-3; 14 positions agree with TRBD2. Trimming cost V 2 bases and J 3 bases; bases outside gene matches: 7. Germline V lookup: CDR1 MNHEY, CDR2 SMNVEV (reference sequence). CDR3 length equals 18 residues. CDR3 sequence: CASSLRATSGRATDTQYF. The CDR3 bases are TGTGCCAGCAGTTTAAGGGCGACTAGCGGGAGGGCAACAGATACGCAGTATTTT.

At least ten counts were recorded for this clonotype. The V gene is TRBV28, the J gene TRBJ2-3; 7 bases agree with TRBD2. Germline CDR1 and CDR2: MDHEN and SYDVKM. J gave up 7 bases and V 6 bases, and 13 bases lay outside the gene matches. This CDR3 has 15 residues. The CDR3 DNA reads TGTGCCAGCAGAACCCCTTGGGCGCGGGAGAATACGCAGTATTTT. Residues: CASRTPWARENTQYF. Complete variable domain (other parts from reference TRBV28 and TRBJ2-3): DVKVTQSSRYLVKRTGEKVFLECVQDMDHENMFWYRQDPGLGLRLIYFSYDVKMKEKGDIPEGYSVSREKKERFSLILESASTNQTSMYLCASRTPWARENTQYFGPGTRLTVL.

The chain employs TRBV28 and TRBJ2-6; 7 nucleotides agree with TRBD2. The J segment lost 0 bases and the V segment lost 1 base, leaving 6 bases of the junction unmatched. The CDR3 sequence is 18 residues long. CDR1 and CDR2 from the germline V gene are MDHEN and SYDVKM. CDR3 amino acids: CASSLLGGAPSGANVLTF. Written as DNA, the CDR3 is TGTGCCAGCAGTTTATTGGGAGGGGCGCCCTCTGGGGCCAACGTCCTGACTTTC. The full variable domain, its missing parts supplied by reference TRBV28 and TRBJ2-6, is DVKVTQSSRYLVKRTGEKVFLECVQDMDHENMFWYRQDPGLGLRLIYFSYDVKMKEKGDIPEGYSVSREKKERFSLILESASTNQTSMYLCASSLLGGAPSGANVLTFGAGSRLTVL.

This clonotype has a single count. The V call is TRBV5-5, the J call TRBJ1-2; D perhaps matches TRBD1 (6 bases). The germline CDR1 and CDR2 sequences are SGHKS and YYEKEE (reference sequence). Trimming left V 4 bases short and J 2 bases short, with 18 bases between. The CDR3 is 16 amino acids. CDR3 sequence reads: CASSPTAGALNYGYTF. The CDR3 DNA reads TGTGCCAGCAGCCCTACGGCAGGGGCCCTCAACTATGGCTACACCTTC.

This clonotype appeared many times. The V gene is TRBV5-6, the J gene TRBJ2-1; TRBD1 aligns across 9 bases. The CDR3 is 16 residues long. Per the germline V gene, CDR1 is SGHDT and CDR2 is YYEEEE. With V trimmed by 1 base and J by 4 bases, 6 bases remained unmatched. This chain's CDR3 is CASSLTGQGQYNEQFF. Here the CDR3 DNA reads TGTGCCAGCAGCTTGACAGGACAGGGGCAGTACAATGAGCAGTTCTTC.

This clonotype was recorded at least ten times. CDR3 DNA: TGTGCCAGCAGCTCGGGTGACTATCCCACAGATACGCAGTATTTT. Translating it yields CASSSGDYPTDTQYF. The chain employs TRBV7-9 and TRBJ2-3, with a tentative D call TRBD2 (5 bases). Germline V gives CDR1 SEHNR, CDR2 FQNEAQ (reference sequence). This CDR3 contains 15 residues. Trimming pared 4 bases from V and 2 bases from J, leaving 13 bases between.